A selection of T cell receptor beta chains follows, all from one sample in a study of spatial heterogeneity in lung cancer. TCRdb re-called the 5' RACE reads with MiXCR, one entry per CDR3 protein. The sample yields 110,000 or so distinct CDR3 sequences, roughly 10% seen once. Sequences were derived from PBMCs, sampled at follow-up. The origin of the receptors is a female donor with early-stage non-small cell lung cancer. Both conserved end residues are part of each CDR3. D genes are given only for firm matches. Rows may omit the clone size; those that give it use once, few, many or a size class.

TRBV24-1,TRBD1,many,TRBJ1-2,CATSRRTGDVYTF,TGTGCCACCAGTAGACGGACAGGGGACGTCTACACCTTC
TRBV19,TRBD1,.,TRBJ1-1,CASSPPGQGRTYEAFF,TGTGCCAGTAGTCCCCCCGGACAGGGAAGAACGTATGAAGCTTTCTTT
TRBV28,.,few,TRBJ2-5,CASSSTPGAQYF,TGTGCCAGCAGTTCAACCCCGGGGGCCCAGTACTTC
TRBV28,.,.,TRBJ2-1,CASSPRPRQVEQFF,TGTGCCAGCAGTCCGCGTCCTAGGCAAGTTGAGCAGTTCTTC
TRBV24-1,TRBD2,few,TRBJ2-3,CATSDPLAGGRGDTQYF,TGTGCCACCAGTGATCCGTTAGCGGGAGGGCGTGGAGATACGCAGTATTTT
TRBV5-1,.,.,TRBJ2-3,CASSLSVDTQYF,TGCGCCAGCAGCTTGTCAGTGGATACGCAGTATTTT
TRBV28,TRBD1,few,TRBJ1-2,CASSHSGQGERGYTF,TGTGCCAGCAGTCATTCCGGACAGGGCGAACGTGGCTACACCTTC
TRBV27,.,.,TRBJ1-6,CASSVYYNSPLHF,TGTGCCAGCAGTGTCTACTATAATTCACCCCTCCACTTT
TRBV25-1,.,many,TRBJ1-5,CASSESTRAAQPQHF,TGTGCCAGCAGTGAATCCACCCGGGCAGCTCAGCCCCAGCATTTT
TRBV10-3,.,.,TRBJ1-5,CAISSEGISQPQHF,TGTGCCATCAGTAGTGAAGGGATCAGTCAGCCCCAGCATTTT
TRBV24-1,TRBD2,few,TRBJ2-5,CATSDMTSGQETQYF,TGTGCCACCAGTGATATGACTAGCGGACAAGAGACCCAGTACTTC
TRBV7-2,TRBD1,many,TRBJ2-3,CASSSTGGRDTQYF,TGTGCCAGCAGCTCAACAGGGGGCAGAGATACGCAGTATTTT